Included here is one T cell receptor beta chain sequence, with context. This record belongs to a study of cytomegalovirus exposure and HLA in healthy donors. Healthy bone marrow donors made up the donor group. This CDR3 spans 14 amino acids. Per the germline V gene, CDR1 is SGHTS and CDR2 is YDEGEE. Deletions cut 0 bases from V and 3 bases from J, with 7 bases between. Amplification used 60 Vbeta primers and 13 Jbeta primers. Profiled with immunoSEQ multiplex PCR; TCRdb holds only in-frame clones, not every one. The sample has fewer than 200,000 clones, over 65% seen once. V gene TRBV5-8 combines with J gene TRBJ2-1; weak D call: TRBD1 (5 bases). The sequenced sample was PBMCs. The receptor was derived from a man in his forties or fifties in good health and CMV-seropositive. CDR3 DNA: TGTGCCAGCAGCTTGGAACAGGACTACAATGAGCAGTTCTTC. Residues: CASSLEQDYNEQFF.